This record covers a single T cell receptor (beta chain). This record belongs to a study of blood T cell repertoires in COVID-19. Study details: Collection of acute and convalescent COVID-19 samples took place in the United States, Italy and Spain. T cells, B-cell-depleted T cells, or PBMCs supplied cDNA or gDNA.

Methods used by the authors: Nucleated cell number was recorded as an estimate derived from reference gene primer amplification. The repertoire was sequenced with immunoSEQ multiplex PCR; TCRdb's copy has only in-frame clones and lacks some. The V and J calls and the clone size are those of that table, but D and trimming were determined from the DNA. The sample consists of under 250,000 clones, around 84% of them appearing once. Germline V gene lookup returns CDR1 SGHAT and CDR2 FQNNGV. The ends lost 2 bases at V and 5 bases at J; junction bases unmatched: 5. This CDR3 region has 16 residues. The origin of this receptor is a middle-aged man with active or convalescent COVID-19. The chain combines TRBV11-2 with TRBJ2-2; 10 bases fit TRBD1. Material for sequencing was peripheral blood. The CDR3 loop is CASSLRRDRGTGELFF. As DNA, the CDR3 is TGTGCCAGCAGCTTACGGCGGGACAGGGGTACCGGGGAGCTGTTTTTT.